This passage covers 26 T cell receptor beta chains from one sample sequenced in a study of graft-versus-host responses after intestinal transplantation. No antigens are known for them. Some clones are missing from TCRdb's copy, which holds only in-frame ones; the method was immunoSEQ multiplex PCR. In the table there are about 85,000 clones, 80% to 95% of which are singletons. Sequencing used unstimulated CD8+ T cells sorted from spleen or lymph node cells, obtained before transplant. These receptors all stem from a human donor who was the organ donor for an intestinal transplant.

The chain recombines TRBV20-1 with TRBJ1-1; D is unresolved. Germline V gives CDR1 DFQATT, CDR2 SNEGSKA (reference sequence). The CDR3 is 11 amino acids. The V gene lost 5 bases and the J gene lost 5 bases, with 9 bases spanning the gap. Written as DNA, the CDR3 is TGCAGTGCTTCGACCGGAACTGAAGCTTTCTTT. Translating gives CSASTGTEAFF.

The J gene is TRBJ1-4, the V gene TRBV19; D is unresolved. The V end lost 5 bases, the J end lost 3 bases, and 10 bases lay between the germline ends. CDR1 LNHDA and CDR2 SQIVND come from the germline V gene (reference sequence). The CDR3 consists of 14 residues. The CDR3 protein is CASSLDRANEKLFF. CDR3 coding DNA: TGTGCCAGTAGTCTGGATCGGGCTAATGAAAAACTGTTTTTT.

This clone was counted only a few times. This chain joins TRBV11-2 and TRBJ1-4; D is unresolved. The ends were cut back, 2 bases at V and 0 bases at J, with 7 bases in the middle. There are 15 residues in the CDR3. CDR1 is SGHAT, CDR2 FQNNGV, per germline. CDR3 sequence: CASSLSQTTNEKLFF. As DNA, the CDR3 is TGTGCCAGCAGCTTATCACAGACAACTAATGAAAAACTGTTTTTT.

In regard to this clone: The germline gene is not matched at one end of the junction; a read error may be the cause. The rearrangement links TRBV5-1 to TRBJ2-7; D is ambiguous. The CDR3 contains 14 residues. The germline gives CDR1 SGHRS, CDR2 YFSETQ. CDR3 sequence: CASSLDSFSYEQYF. Written as DNA, the CDR3 is TGCGCCAGCAGCTTGGACAGCTTCTCCTATGAGCAGTACTTC.

The CDR3, as DNA: TGTGCCAGCTCACCCCCGGCAGTGTATAGCAATCAGCCCCAGCATTTT. Protein: CASSPPAVYSNQPQHF. The rearrangement joins TRBV18 to TRBJ1-5; D call uncertain. This CDR3 has 16 residues. Trimming cost V 3 bases and J 0 bases, with 12 bases left between them. Germline V gene lookup returns CDR1 KGHSH and CDR2 LQKENI.

V gene TRBV6-1 combines with J gene TRBJ2-5; TRBD2 agrees at 12 bases. V lost 4 bases, J lost 5 bases, and 8 bases stayed unmatched. The CDR3 contains 16 residues. In germline, CDR1 is MNHNS, CDR2 SASEGT. The chain's CDR3 is CASSGASGGAAETQYF. CDR3 bases: TGTGCCAGCAGTGGAGCTAGCGGGGGGGCGGCCGAGACCCAGTACTTC.

This clone was seen only once. The chain links TRBV7-9 to TRBJ2-3, with TRBD2 as a possible D gene (5 bases). The CDR3 has 15 residues. Trimming pared 4 bases from V and 3 bases from J, leaving 14 bases between. Germline V lookup: CDR1 SEHNR, CDR2 FQNEAQ (reference sequence). The CDR3 sequence: CASSSGNSATDTQYF. The CDR3 bases are TGTGCCAGCAGCTCCGGGAACTCAGCAACAGATACGCAGTATTTT.

The rearrangement links TRBV13 to TRBJ1-1, with D unclear. This CDR3 region has 14 residues. The germline V and J ends were trimmed by 6 bases and 3 bases, with 14 bases remaining between them. CDR1 is PRHDT and CDR2 is FYEKMQ in the germline V gene (reference sequence). In DNA, the CDR3 is TGTGCCAGCAGATCTAGCTCTCGGTACACTGAAGCTTTCTTT. Protein product: CASRSSSRYTEAFF.

This rearrangement joins TRBV7-8 to TRBJ2-3; the D gene is possibly TRBD1 (6 bases). This CDR3 spans 17 amino acids. V was clipped by 5 bases and J by 2 bases, with 20 bases between them. Germline V gives CDR1 SGHVS, CDR2 FQNEAQ. This CDR3 reads CASSPKSGTPSTDTQYF. Here the CDR3 DNA reads TGTGCCAGCAGCCCTAAGAGTGGGACACCCTCCACAGATACGCAGTATTTT.

The CDR3 reads CASSLWGEGLGEQYF. DNA of the CDR3: TGTGCCAGCAGCTTATGGGGGGAGGGCCTCGGCGAGCAGTACTTC. This chain joins TRBV11-2 and TRBJ2-7, with TRBD2 matching 7 bases. Germline-derived CDR1 and CDR2 are SGHAT and FQNNGV. V was clipped by 2 bases and J by 6 bases; unmatched bases: 10. This CDR3 region has 15 residues. Full variable domain (outside the CDR3, taken from reference TRBV11-2 and TRBJ2-7): EAGVAQSPRYKIIEKRQSVAFWCNPISGHATLYWYQQILGQGPKLLIQFQNNGVVDDSQLPKDRFSAERLKGVDSTLKIQPAKLEDSAVYLCASSLWGEGLGEQYFGPGTRLTVT.

This chain uses TRBV7-9 with TRBJ2-1, with a tentative D call TRBD1 (5 bases). The CDR3 consists of 15 residues. Trimming left V 1 base short and J 6 bases short, with 13 bases between. Germline V CDR1 and CDR2: SEHNR, FQNEAQ (reference sequence). The CDR3 protein is CASSLGQGLGNEQFF. The CDR3, as DNA: TGTGCCAGCAGCTTAGGTCAGGGTCTCGGCAATGAGCAGTTCTTC.

The CDR3 loop is CASSLAETSDYYNEQFF. CDR3 bases: TGTGCCAGCAGCTTAGCCGAGACTAGCGACTACTACAATGAGCAGTTCTTC. The V and J genes are TRBV7-9 and TRBJ2-1; 8 positions agree with TRBD2. The CDR3 has 17 amino acids. Germline values: CDR1 SEHNR, CDR2 FQNEAQ (reference sequence). Trimming at V came to 0 bases and at J to 3 bases, leaving 7 bases not matched to a gene. Looking up the rest from reference TRBV7-9 and TRBJ2-1 gives the full variable domain: DTGVSQNPRHKITKRGQNVTFRCDPISEHNRLYWYRQTLGQGPEFLTYFQNEAQLEKSRLLSDRFSAERPKGSFSTLEIQRTEQGDSAMYLCASSLAETSDYYNEQFFGPGTRLTVL.

The chain employs TRBV11-3 and TRBJ2-7; D is unclear. The V gene lost 2 bases and the J gene lost 7 bases, with 9 bases spanning the gap. CDR1 and CDR2 (germline): SGHNT, YENEEA. This CDR3 comprises 12 residues. The CDR3 DNA is TGTGCCAGCAGCTTACCTCCGGGTGAGCAGTACTTC. It translates to CASSLPPGEQYF.

The chain has TRBV10-3 and TRBJ2-1; the D gene is possibly TRBD1 (8 bases). This CDR3 comprises 15 residues. The V end lost 4 bases, the J end lost 6 bases, and 16 bases lay between the germline ends. Germline assignment: CDR1 ENHRY and CDR2 SYGVKD. The CDR3: CAISVGQGGGNEQFF. CDR3 DNA sequence: TGTGCCATCAGTGTTGGACAGGGAGGGGGCAATGAGCAGTTCTTC.

The chain combines TRBV27 with TRBJ2-7, with D unresolved. There are 13 residues in the CDR3. From germline, CDR1 is MNHEY and CDR2 SMNVEV (reference sequence). V was shortened by 2 bases and J by 3 bases, with 8 bases between the two germline ends. CDR3 sequence (DNA): TGTGCCAGCAGTTTAGGACGGCACTACGAGCAGTACTTC. This gives the protein CASSLGRHYEQYF.

The V gene is TRBV19, the J gene TRBJ2-7; D possibly corresponds to TRBD1 (6 bases). There are 14 residues in the CDR3. V was trimmed by 4 bases and J by 5 bases, leaving 15 bases between them. Germline V gene data show CDR1 as LNHDA and CDR2 as SQIVND (reference sequence). CDR3 bases: TGTGCCAGTAGTAATAAGGCAGGGGCGGACGAGCAGTACTTC. It encodes CASSNKAGADEQYF.

CDR3 residues: CASSLLVTGADTQYF. The CDR3, as DNA: TGTGCCAGCAGCCTATTAGTGACGGGCGCAGATACGCAGTATTTT. V gene TRBV5-4 combines with J gene TRBJ2-3; D not certain. This CDR3 has 15 residues. The V end lost 4 bases, the J end lost 4 bases, and 16 bases lay between the germline ends. Germline values: CDR1 SGHNT, CDR2 YYREEE (reference sequence). Based on the CDR3 plus reference TRBV5-4 and TRBJ2-3, the full variable domain is ETGVTQSPTHLIKTRGQQVTLRCSSQSGHNTVSWYQQALGQGPQFIFQYYREEENGRGNFPPRFSGLQFPNYSSELNVNALELDDSALYLCASSLLVTGADTQYFGPGTRLTVL.

This rearrangement joins TRBV4-1 to TRBJ2-7; no clear D. CDR1 is MGHRA and CDR2 is YSYEKL in the germline V gene. The CDR3 contains 15 residues. Trimming removed 2 bases from V and 4 bases from J, with 15 bases in between. The CDR3 DNA sequence: TGCGCCAGCAGCCAATCGGTGCAAAGGGTTTACGAGCAGTACTTC. It is translated as CASSQSVQRVYEQYF.

The V gene is TRBV27, the J gene TRBJ2-5; the D gene is possibly TRBD1 (5 bases). Germline CDR1 MNHEY, CDR2 SMNVEV (reference sequence). The CDR3 spans 13 residues. V lost 3 bases and J 4 bases, leaving 9 bases between the germline ends. The CDR3 is CASSFRGPETQYF. CDR3 DNA: TGTGCCAGCAGTTTTAGGGGCCCAGAGACCCAGTACTTC.

In this sample, this clone turned up once. This chain joins TRBV29-1 and TRBJ2-1; 14 nucleotides line up with TRBD2. Germline V lookup: CDR1 SQVTM, CDR2 ANQGSEA. The junction had 9 bases not matched to a gene; V was cut back by 6 bases and J by 2 bases. The CDR3 contains 17 residues. The CDR3 sequence: CSVLPGLAGATYNEQFF. The DNA for the CDR3 is TGCAGCGTCCTTCCGGGACTAGCGGGAGCCACCTACAATGAGCAGTTCTTC.

The rearrangement links TRBV27 to TRBJ1-1; 8 bases line up with TRBD1. The length of the CDR3 is 16 residues. Germline CDR1 and CDR2: MNHEY and SMNVEV (reference sequence). V lost 4 bases and J lost 4; bases outside the gene matches: 11. CDR3 sequence reads: CASSCDTPTGATEAFF. CDR3 nucleotide sequence: TGTGCCAGCAGTTGCGATACCCCGACAGGGGCCACTGAAGCTTTCTTT.

The chain is built from TRBV5-1 and TRBJ2-7; 11 nucleotides match TRBD2. The CDR3 runs 17 residues. Trimming took 0 bases from V and 2 from J; bases not matched to a gene: 7. Per germline, CDR1 SGHRS and CDR2 YFSETQ. The CDR3 sequence: CASSLEASGRTTYEQYF. As DNA, the CDR3 is TGCGCCAGCAGCTTGGAGGCTAGCGGGAGGACTACCTACGAGCAGTACTTC.

V gene TRBV2 combines with J gene TRBJ2-1; no firm D call. The length of the CDR3 is 15 residues. Germline V gene sequence: CDR1 SNHLY, CDR2 FYNNEI. V lost 11 bases to trimming and J lost 0 bases, with 17 bases between them. The CDR3: CAHPLSSNSYNEQFF. The CDR3 region has the DNA TGTGCCCACCCACTATCTAGTAACTCCTACAATGAGCAGTTCTTC.

The V call is TRBV27, the J call TRBJ2-3, with 9 positions matching TRBD1. Unmatched junction bases numbered 1, after V lost 3 bases and J lost 3 bases. Germline V lookup: CDR1 MNHEY, CDR2 SMNVEV (reference sequence). CDR3 length: 14 residues. CDR3 loop: CASSFGQGTDTQYF. CDR3 bases: TGTGCCAGCAGTTTTGGACAGGGGACAGATACGCAGTATTTT.

The rearrangement joins TRBV18 to TRBJ2-3, with D possibly TRBD2 on 5 matching bases. Germline CDR1 and CDR2: KGHSH and LQKENI. Trimming cost V 0 bases and J 3 bases, with 10 bases left between them. CDR3 length: 15 residues. The CDR3 protein is CASSPPRGETDTQYF. CDR3 nucleotides: TGTGCCAGCTCACCACCTCGGGGAGAGACAGATACGCAGTATTTT. Looking up the rest from reference TRBV18 and TRBJ2-3 gives the full variable domain: NAGVMQNPRHLVRRRGQEARLRCSPMKGHSHVYWYRQLPEEGLKFMVYLQKENIIDESGMPKERFSAEFPKEGPSILRIQQVVRGDSAAYFCASSPPRGETDTQYFGPGTRLTVL.

J is TRBJ2-2 and V is TRBV11-3; possible D gene TRBD2, 6 bases. This CDR3 is built from 14 residues. The germline gives CDR1 SGHNT, CDR2 YENEEA. The germline V and J ends were trimmed by 3 bases and 1 base, with 6 bases remaining between them. This chain's CDR3 is CASSFSGNTGELFF. The CDR3 DNA follows: TGTGCCAGCAGCTTTAGCGGGAACACCGGGGAGCTGTTTTTT.